There are many counts of the clone carrying this T cell receptor (beta chain). The antigen is unknown. The data are from a study of T-cell reconstitution after alpha-beta-depleted transplantation in children. Study-level points and caveats: After one year, T-cell counts and TCRbeta diversity mostly came from new T cells. Reportedly, alpha-beta T cells present about two months post-transplant originated from several hundred expanded clones of graft origin.

There are 15 residues in the CDR3. Per the germline V gene, CDR1 is SGHVS and CDR2 is FNYEAQ. J lost 4 bases, V lost 8 bases, and 9 bases had no gene match. TCRbeta library preparation incorporated unique molecular identifiers. TCRdb recomputed calls from the PCR reads with MiXCR, one row per CDR3 protein. Of about 460,000 distinct CDR3 sequences listed, approximately 10% are singletons. The chain carries TRBV7-6 and TRBJ2-2; 8 bases are a match to TRBD1. The sequence was obtained from a female patient younger than 10 who had a stem cell transplant for aplastic anemia, so the T cells may come from the graft donor. The sample here was PBMCs, mostly from graft donor cells, taken 180 days after TCRalphabeta/CD19-depleted stem cell transplant. The CDR3 protein is CASLQTGAPTGELFF. The CDR3 region has the DNA TGTGCCAGCTTACAGACAGGGGCGCCCACCGGGGAGCTGTTTTTT.